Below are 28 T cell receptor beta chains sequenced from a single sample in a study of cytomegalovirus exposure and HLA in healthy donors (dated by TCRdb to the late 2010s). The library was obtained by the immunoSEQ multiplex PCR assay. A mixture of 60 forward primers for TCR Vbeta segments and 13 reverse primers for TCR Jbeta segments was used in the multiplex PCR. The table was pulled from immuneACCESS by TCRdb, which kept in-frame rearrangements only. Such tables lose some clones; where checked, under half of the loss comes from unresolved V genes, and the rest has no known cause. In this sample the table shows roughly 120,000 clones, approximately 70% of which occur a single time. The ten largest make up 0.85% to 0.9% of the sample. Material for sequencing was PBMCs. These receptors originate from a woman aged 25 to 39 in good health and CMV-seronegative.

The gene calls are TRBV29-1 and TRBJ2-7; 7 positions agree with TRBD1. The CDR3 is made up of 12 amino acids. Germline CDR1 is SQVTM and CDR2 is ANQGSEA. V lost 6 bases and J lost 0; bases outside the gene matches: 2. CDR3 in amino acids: CSVSGGSYEQYF. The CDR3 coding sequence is TGCAGCGTCTCAGGGGGCTCCTACGAGCAGTACTTC.

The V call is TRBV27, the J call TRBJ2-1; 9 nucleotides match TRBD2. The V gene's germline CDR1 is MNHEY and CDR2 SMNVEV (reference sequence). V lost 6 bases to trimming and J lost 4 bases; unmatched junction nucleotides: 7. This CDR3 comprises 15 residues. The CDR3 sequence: CASRLSGGLYNEQFF. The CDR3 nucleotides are TGTGCCAGCAGACTCAGCGGGGGGCTTTACAATGAGCAGTTCTTC.

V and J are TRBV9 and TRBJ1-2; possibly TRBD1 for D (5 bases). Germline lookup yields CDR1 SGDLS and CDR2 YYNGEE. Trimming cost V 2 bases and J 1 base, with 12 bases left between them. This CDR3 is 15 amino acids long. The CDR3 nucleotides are TGTGCCAGCAGCGTGAGGACAAGTTTTAACTATGGCTACACCTTC. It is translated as CASSVRTSFNYGYTF.

The CDR3 DNA sequence: TGCGCCAGCAGCCAAGATTGGGGCACCTACGAGCAGTACTTC. Translation: CASSQDWGTYEQYF. The genes are TRBV4-1 and TRBJ2-7; TRBD1 is a possible D gene (5 bases). V lost 0 bases, J lost 2 bases, and 8 bases lay in between. Germline assignment: CDR1 MGHRA and CDR2 YSYEKL. The CDR3 is made up of 14 amino acids.

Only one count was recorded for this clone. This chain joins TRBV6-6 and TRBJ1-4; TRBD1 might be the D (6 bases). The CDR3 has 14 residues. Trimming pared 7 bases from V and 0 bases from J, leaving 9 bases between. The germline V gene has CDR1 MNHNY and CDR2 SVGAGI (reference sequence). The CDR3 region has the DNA TGTGCCAGCATAGGGGGGGCAACTAATGAAAAACTGTTTTTT. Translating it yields CASIGGATNEKLFF.

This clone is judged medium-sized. The CDR3 sequence is CSVVDRASGELFF. CDR3 sequence (DNA): TGCAGCGTTGTGGACAGGGCGAGCGGGGAGCTGTTTTTT. V gene TRBV29-1 combines with J gene TRBJ2-2; 8 bases agree with TRBD1. The CDR3 has 13 amino acids. Germline V CDR1 and CDR2: SQVTM, ANQGSEA. The V segment lost 4 bases and the J segment 7 bases; nucleotides outside the gene matches: 5.

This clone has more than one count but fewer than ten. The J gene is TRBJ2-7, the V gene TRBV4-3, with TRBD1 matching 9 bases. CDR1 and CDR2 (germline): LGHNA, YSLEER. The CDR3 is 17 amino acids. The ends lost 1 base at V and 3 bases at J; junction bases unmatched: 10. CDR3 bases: TGCGCCAGCAGCCAAGGATTCCTAGGACAGGGGCTCTACGAGCAGTACTTC. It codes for CASSQGFLGQGLYEQYF.

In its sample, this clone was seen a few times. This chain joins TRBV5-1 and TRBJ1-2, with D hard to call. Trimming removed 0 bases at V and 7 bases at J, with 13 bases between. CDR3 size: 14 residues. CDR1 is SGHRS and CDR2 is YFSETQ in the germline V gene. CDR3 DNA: TGCGCCAGCAGCTTGGTTTCGGGAACGGCTGGCTACACCTTC. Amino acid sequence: CASSLVSGTAGYTF.

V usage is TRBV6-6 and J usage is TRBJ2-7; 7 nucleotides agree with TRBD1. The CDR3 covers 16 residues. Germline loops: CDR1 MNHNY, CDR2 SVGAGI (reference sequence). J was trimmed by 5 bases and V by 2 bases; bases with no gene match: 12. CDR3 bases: TGTGCCAGCAGTTACCCGCAGAGACAGGGTCGCCACGAGCAGTACTTC. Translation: CASSYPQRQGRHEQYF.

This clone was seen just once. CDR3 in amino acids: CASSAADREGTDTQYF. The CDR3 DNA is TGTGCCAGCAGCGCCGCGGACAGGGAAGGAACAGATACGCAGTATTTT. The V gene is TRBV9, the J gene TRBJ2-3, with 8 bases aligning to TRBD1. The CDR3 extends over 16 amino acids. In germline, CDR1 is SGDLS, CDR2 YYNGEE. The trim removed 3 bases at V and 3 bases at J, leaving 9 bases unmatched. Combining the CDR3 with reference TRBV9 and TRBJ2-3 gives the whole variable domain DSGVTQTPKHLITATGQRVTLRCSPRSGDLSVYWYQQSLDQGLQFLIQYYNGEERAKGNILERFSAQQFPDLHSELNLSSLELGDSALYFCASSAADREGTDTQYFGPGTRLTVL.

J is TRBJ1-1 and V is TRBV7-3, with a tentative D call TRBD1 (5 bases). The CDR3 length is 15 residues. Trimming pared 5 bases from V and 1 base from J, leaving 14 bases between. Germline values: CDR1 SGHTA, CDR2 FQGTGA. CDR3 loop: CASSPYRQRNTEAFF. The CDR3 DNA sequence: TGTGCCAGCAGCCCGTATCGACAGAGGAACACTGAAGCTTTCTTT.

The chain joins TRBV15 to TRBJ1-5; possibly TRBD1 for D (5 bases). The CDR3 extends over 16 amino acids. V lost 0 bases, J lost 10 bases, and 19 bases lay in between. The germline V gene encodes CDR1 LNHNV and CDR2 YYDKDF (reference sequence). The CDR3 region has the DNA TGTGCCACCAGCAGAGATTCTCCGGTGGGGGGTCATCCCCAGCATTTT. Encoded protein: CATSRDSPVGGHPQHF.

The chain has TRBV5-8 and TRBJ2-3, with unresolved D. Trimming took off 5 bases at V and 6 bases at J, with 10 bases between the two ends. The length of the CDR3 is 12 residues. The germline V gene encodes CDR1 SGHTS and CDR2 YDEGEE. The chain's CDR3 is CASSSVGDTQYF. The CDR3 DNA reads TGTGCCAGCAGTTCAGTGGGCGATACGCAGTATTTT.

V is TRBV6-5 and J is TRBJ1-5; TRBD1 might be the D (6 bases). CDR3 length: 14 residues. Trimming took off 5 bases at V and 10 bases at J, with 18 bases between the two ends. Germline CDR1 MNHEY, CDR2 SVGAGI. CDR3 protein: CASSNIRDMEPQHF. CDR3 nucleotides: TGTGCCAGCAGTAACATCAGGGACATGGAACCCCAGCATTTT.

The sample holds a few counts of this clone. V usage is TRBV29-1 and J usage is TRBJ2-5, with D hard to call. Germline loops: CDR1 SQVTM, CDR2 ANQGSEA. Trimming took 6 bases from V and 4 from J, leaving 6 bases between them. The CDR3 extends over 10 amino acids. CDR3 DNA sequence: TGCAGCGTGACGGGAGAGACCCAGTACTTC. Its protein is CSVTGETQYF. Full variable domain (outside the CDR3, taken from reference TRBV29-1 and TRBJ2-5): SAVISQKPSRDICQRGTSLTIQCQVDSQVTMMFWYRQQPGQSLTLIATANQGSEATYESGFVIDKFPISRPNLTFSTLTVSNMSPEDSSIYLCSVTGETQYFGPGTRLLVL.

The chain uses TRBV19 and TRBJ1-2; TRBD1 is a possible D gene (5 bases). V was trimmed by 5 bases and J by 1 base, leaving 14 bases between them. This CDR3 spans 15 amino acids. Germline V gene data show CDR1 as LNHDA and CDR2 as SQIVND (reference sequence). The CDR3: CASSLLGDSNYGYTF. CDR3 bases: TGTGCCAGTAGTTTATTAGGAGACAGTAACTATGGCTACACCTTC. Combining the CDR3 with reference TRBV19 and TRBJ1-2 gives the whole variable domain DGGITQSPKYLFRKEGQNVTLSCEQNLNHDAMYWYRQDPGQGLRLIYYSQIVNDFQKGDIAEGYSVSREKKESFPLTVTSAQKNPTAFYLCASSLLGDSNYGYTFGSGTRLTVV.

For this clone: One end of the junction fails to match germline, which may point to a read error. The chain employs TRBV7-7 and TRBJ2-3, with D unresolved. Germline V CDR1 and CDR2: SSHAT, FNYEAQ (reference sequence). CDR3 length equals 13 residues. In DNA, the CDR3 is TGTGCTAGCAGCTTAGAGCACACAGATACGCAGTATTTT. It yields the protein CASSLEHTDTQYF.

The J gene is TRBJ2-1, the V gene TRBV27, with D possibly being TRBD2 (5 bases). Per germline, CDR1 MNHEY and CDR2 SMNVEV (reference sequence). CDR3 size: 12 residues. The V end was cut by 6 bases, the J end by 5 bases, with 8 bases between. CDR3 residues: CASRRGNNEQFF. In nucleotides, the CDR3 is TGTGCCAGCAGGCGAGGGAACAATGAGCAGTTCTTC.

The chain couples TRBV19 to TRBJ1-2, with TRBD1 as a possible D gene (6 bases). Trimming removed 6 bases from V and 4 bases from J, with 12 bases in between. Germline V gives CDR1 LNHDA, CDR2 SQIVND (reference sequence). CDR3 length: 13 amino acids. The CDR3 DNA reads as TGTGCCAGTAGCGGGGACACAATCTATGGCTACACCTTC. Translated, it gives CASSGDTIYGYTF. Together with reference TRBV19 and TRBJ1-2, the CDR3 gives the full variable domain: DGGITQSPKYLFRKEGQNVTLSCEQNLNHDAMYWYRQDPGQGLRLIYYSQIVNDFQKGDIAEGYSVSREKKESFPLTVTSAQKNPTAFYLCASSGDTIYGYTFGSGTRLTVV.

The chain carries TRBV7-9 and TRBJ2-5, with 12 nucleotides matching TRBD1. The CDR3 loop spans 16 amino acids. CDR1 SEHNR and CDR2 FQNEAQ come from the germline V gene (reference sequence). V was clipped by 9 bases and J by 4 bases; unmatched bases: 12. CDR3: CASNNGGTGGAETQYF. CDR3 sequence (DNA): TGTGCCAGTAACAATGGGGGGACAGGGGGCGCAGAGACCCAGTACTTC.

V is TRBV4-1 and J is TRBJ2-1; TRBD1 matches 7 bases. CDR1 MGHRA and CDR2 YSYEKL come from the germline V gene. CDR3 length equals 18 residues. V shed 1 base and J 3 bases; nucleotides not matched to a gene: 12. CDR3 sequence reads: CASSQVDMGQLGYNEQFF. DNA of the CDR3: TGCGCCAGCAGCCAAGTTGACATGGGACAGTTAGGCTACAATGAGCAGTTCTTC.

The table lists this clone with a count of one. In nucleotides, the CDR3 is TGTGCCACCAGCAGATCCCGGGACATCCCCGAGCAGTACTTC. Translation: CATSRSRDIPEQYF. V gene TRBV15 combines with J gene TRBJ2-7; maybe TRBD1 (6 bases). The CDR3 has 14 amino acids. Germline CDR1 and CDR2: LNHNV and YYDKDF (reference sequence). Trimming left V 2 bases short and J 6 bases short, with 14 bases between.

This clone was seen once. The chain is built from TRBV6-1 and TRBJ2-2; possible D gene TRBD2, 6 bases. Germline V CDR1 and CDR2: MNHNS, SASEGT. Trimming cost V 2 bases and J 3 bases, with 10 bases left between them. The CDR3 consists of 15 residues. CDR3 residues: CASSETGLHTGELFF. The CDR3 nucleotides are TGTGCCAGCAGTGAAACGGGACTCCACACCGGGGAGCTGTTTTTT.

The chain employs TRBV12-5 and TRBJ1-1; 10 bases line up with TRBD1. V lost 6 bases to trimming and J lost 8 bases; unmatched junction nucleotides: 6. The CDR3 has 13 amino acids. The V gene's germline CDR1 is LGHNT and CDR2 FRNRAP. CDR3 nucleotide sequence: TGTGCTAGTGGCATCGACAGGGGGCGGGAAGCTTTCTTT. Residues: CASGIDRGREAFF. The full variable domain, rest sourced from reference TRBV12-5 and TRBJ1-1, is DARVTQTPRHKVTEMGQEVTMRCQPILGHNTVFWYRQTMMQGLELLAYFRNRAPLDDSGMPKDRFSAEMPDATLATLKIQPSEPRDSAVYFCASGIDRGREAFFGQGTRLTVV.

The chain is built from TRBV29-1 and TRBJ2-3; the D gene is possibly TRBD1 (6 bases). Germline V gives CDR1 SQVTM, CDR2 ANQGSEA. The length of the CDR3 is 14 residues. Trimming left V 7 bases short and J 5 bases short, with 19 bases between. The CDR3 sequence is CSAAVAQGVDTQYF. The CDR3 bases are TGCAGCGCGGCGGTGGCACAGGGTGTAGATACGCAGTATTTT.

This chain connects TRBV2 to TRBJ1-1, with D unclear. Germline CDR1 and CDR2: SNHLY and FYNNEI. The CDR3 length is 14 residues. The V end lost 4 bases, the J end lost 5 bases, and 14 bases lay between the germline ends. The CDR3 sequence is CASSGPGSGTEAFF. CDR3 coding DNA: TGTGCCAGCAGTGGTCCGGGGAGTGGAACTGAAGCTTTCTTT.

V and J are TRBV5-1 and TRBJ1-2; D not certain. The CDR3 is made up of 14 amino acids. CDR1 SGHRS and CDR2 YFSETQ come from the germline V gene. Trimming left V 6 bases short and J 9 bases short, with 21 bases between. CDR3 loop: CASTPGAGIRSYTF. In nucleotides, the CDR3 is TGCGCCAGCACTCCGGGTGCGGGGATAAGGAGCTACACCTTC.

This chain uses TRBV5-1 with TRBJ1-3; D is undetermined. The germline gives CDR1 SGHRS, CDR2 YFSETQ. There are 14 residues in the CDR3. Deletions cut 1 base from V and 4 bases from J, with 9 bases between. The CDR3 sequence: CASSLIIQGNTIYF. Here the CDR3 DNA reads TGCGCCAGCAGCTTGATAATACAGGGAAACACCATATATTTT.